The next 24 T cell receptor beta chains were all read from a single sample in a study of early T cells in non-severe SARS-CoV-2 infection. TCRdb re-derived calls from the 5' RACE reads in MiXCR, one entry per CDR3 protein. The repertoire consists of about 42,000 distinct CDR3 sequences, with approximately 6.9% occurring once and the leading ten covering 4% to 5.5%. Sequenced input: whole blood. The receptors were sampled from an adult who was a healthcare worker with PCR-confirmed SARS-CoV-2 infection or an uninfected control (not recorded which).

This clonotype was observed a few times. J is TRBJ1-1 and V is TRBV30; D uncertain. There are 13 residues in the CDR3. CDR1 GTSNPN and CDR2 SVGIG come from the germline V gene (reference sequence). Trimming took off 0 bases at V and 0 bases at J, with 5 bases between the two ends. The CDR3 protein is CAWSVAVNTEAFF. Here the CDR3 DNA reads TGTGCCTGGAGTGTAGCCGTGAACACTGAAGCTTTCTTT.

In this sample, this clonotype turned up many times. This chain uses TRBV7-9 with TRBJ2-7; 7 positions agree with TRBD1. Per germline, CDR1 SEHNR and CDR2 FQNEAQ (reference sequence). The CDR3 extends over 13 amino acids. V gave up 6 bases and J gave up 6 bases; unmatched junction bases: 8. This chain's CDR3 is CASRSRGRLEQYF. The CDR3 DNA reads as TGTGCCAGCAGGAGTAGGGGGCGCCTCGAGCAGTACTTC.

There are many counts of this clonotype. The genes are TRBV6-1 and TRBJ1-1; tentative D call: TRBD1 (6 bases). The CDR3 length is 17 residues. Germline V gives CDR1 MNHNS, CDR2 SASEGT. V shed 5 bases and J shed 0 bases, with 19 bases lying between them. CDR3 sequence: CASSPTGAQTVNTEAFF. The CDR3 DNA sequence: TGTGCCAGCAGTCCGACGGGGGCGCAGACCGTGAACACTGAAGCTTTCTTT.

This clonotype was seen only a few times. The rearrangement joins TRBV13 to TRBJ2-7; D uncertain. Trimming pared 2 bases from V and 5 bases from J, leaving 10 bases between. Per germline, CDR1 PRHDT and CDR2 FYEKMQ (reference sequence). The CDR3 has 13 residues. CDR3 coding DNA: TGTGCCAGCAGCTTACCCTCGGTGAACGAGCAGTACTTC. Encoded protein: CASSLPSVNEQYF.

This clonotype appeared many times. The V call is TRBV10-2, the J call TRBJ1-6; TRBD1 aligns across 8 bases. V gave up 8 bases and J gave up 7 bases; unmatched junction bases: 4. Germline V lookup: CDR1 WSHSY, CDR2 SAAADI. The CDR3 extends over 13 amino acids. The CDR3 DNA reads TGCGCCAGCCACGACAGGGGAAATTCACCCCTCCACTTT. It is translated as CASHDRGNSPLHF.

The chain combines TRBV20-1 with TRBJ2-3; D is uncertain. The CDR3 spans 14 residues. CDR1 is DFQATT, CDR2 SNEGSKA, per germline (reference sequence). V dropped 3 bases and J dropped 0 bases, with 10 bases sitting between them. The CDR3 loop is CSASLGSSTDTQYF. Written as DNA, the CDR3 is TGCAGTGCTAGTCTCGGGTCTAGCACAGATACGCAGTATTTT.

A few counts support this clonotype. The chain couples TRBV29-1 to TRBJ2-7; the match to TRBD1 covers 7 bases. The CDR3 covers 15 residues. Losses at the gene ends were 4 bases for V and 6 bases for J; bases not matched to a gene: 15. The germline CDR1 and CDR2 sequences are SQVTM and ANQGSEA. CDR3: CSVVGPAGGSGEQYF. The DNA for the CDR3 is TGCAGCGTTGTGGGCCCGGCAGGGGGATCGGGCGAGCAGTACTTC.

The J gene is TRBJ1-5, the V gene TRBV20-1; 7 nucleotides match TRBD1. Germline V lookup: CDR1 DFQATT, CDR2 SNEGSKA (reference sequence). The CDR3 has 15 residues. Trimming removed 3 bases from V and 2 bases from J; junction bases left unmatched: 7. In DNA, the CDR3 is TGCAGTGCTAGCTCGGGACAGATGGGCAATCAGCCCCAGCATTTT. It encodes CSASSGQMGNQPQHF.

This clonotype has a count of ten or more. This chain connects TRBV18 to TRBJ2-1; D not certain. The CDR3 extends over 12 amino acids. Trimming took 3 bases from V and 7 from J, leaving 7 bases between them. CDR1 is KGHSH and CDR2 is LQKENI in the germline V gene. As DNA, the CDR3 is TGTGCCAGCTCACCCGCGAGAAATGAGCAGTTCTTC. Translated, it gives CASSPARNEQFF.

V gene TRBV10-3 combines with J gene TRBJ1-5; 7 positions match TRBD1. CDR1 and CDR2 (germline): ENHRY, SYGVKD. The junction had 11 bases not matched to a gene; V was cut back by 6 bases and J by 6 bases. This CDR3 comprises 15 residues. The CDR3 region has the DNA TGTGCCATCAGCACTGGGACAGCCCTCACTCAGCCCCAGCATTTT. Translation gives CAISTGTALTQPQHF.

The rearrangement uses TRBV3-1 and TRBJ2-5; D possibly corresponds to TRBD1 (6 bases). Germline loops: CDR1 LGHDT, CDR2 YNNKEL (reference sequence). The V gene lost 4 bases and the J gene lost 2 bases, with 11 bases spanning the gap. This CDR3 has 14 amino acids. CDR3 region: CASSPTGFQETQYF. The CDR3 nucleotides read TGTGCCAGCAGCCCAACAGGGTTTCAAGAGACCCAGTACTTC.

The CDR3 DNA is TGTGCCAGCAGCTTGTGGCCGCCACAGCCCCGCACAGATACGCAGTATTTT. Encoded protein: CASSLWPPQPRTDTQYF. The rearrangement uses TRBV5-4 and TRBJ2-3; no clear D gene. The germline gives CDR1 SGHNT, CDR2 YYREEE (reference sequence). The CDR3 length is 17 residues. V lost 1 base to trimming and J lost 1 base, with 16 bases between them. Complete variable domain (other parts from reference TRBV5-4 and TRBJ2-3): ETGVTQSPTHLIKTRGQQVTLRCSSQSGHNTVSWYQQALGQGPQFIFQYYREEENGRGNFPPRFSGLQFPNYSSELNVNALELDDSALYLCASSLWPPQPRTDTQYFGPGTRLTVL.

The J gene is TRBJ2-1, the V gene TRBV19; a possible D gene is TRBD1 (6 bases). V lost 7 bases, J lost 3 bases, and 10 bases lay in between. Germline loops: CDR1 LNHDA, CDR2 SQIVND (reference sequence). CDR3 size: 13 residues. The CDR3 loop is CASMSDSYNEQFF. CDR3 DNA sequence: TGTGCCAGTATGTCGGACAGCTACAATGAGCAGTTCTTC.

This clonotype has ten or more counts. The chain has TRBV5-6 and TRBJ2-1; 9 bases line up with TRBD1. The germline CDR1 and CDR2 sequences are SGHDT and YYEEEE. V was pared by 3 bases and J by 3 bases, with 10 bases of the junction left unmatched. The CDR3 consists of 17 residues. Here the CDR3 reads CASSSPGTGSNYNEQFF. The CDR3, as DNA: TGTGCCAGCAGCTCCCCCGGGACAGGGAGCAACTACAATGAGCAGTTCTTC. Combining the CDR3 with reference TRBV5-6 and TRBJ2-1 gives the whole variable domain DAGVTQSPTHLIKTRGQQVTLRCSPKSGHDTVSWYQQALGQGPQFIFQYYEEEERQRGNFPDRFSGHQFPNYSSELNVNALLLGDSALYLCASSSPGTGSNYNEQFFGPGTRLTVL.

Only a few counts were recorded for this clonotype. The V call is TRBV27, the J call TRBJ1-1; D might be TRBD1 (6 bases). CDR1 is MNHEY, CDR2 SMNVEV, per germline (reference sequence). V was shortened by 5 bases and J by 0 bases, with 10 bases between the two germline ends. This CDR3 is 14 amino acids long. In DNA, the CDR3 is TGTGCCAGCAGTACGGACAGTATGAACACTGAAGCTTTCTTT. Amino acid sequence: CASSTDSMNTEAFF.

In its sample, this clonotype was seen many times. The rearrangement uses TRBV5-4 and TRBJ1-1, with a possible D match to TRBD1 (6 bases). The CDR3 is 14 amino acids. Trimming stripped 4 bases from V and 0 bases from J, with 10 bases between. Germline assignment: CDR1 SGHNT and CDR2 YYREEE (reference sequence). CDR3 coding DNA: TGTGCCAGCAGCGAACAGGGTCTGAACACTGAAGCTTTCTTT. Its protein product is CASSEQGLNTEAFF.

This chain joins TRBV2 and TRBJ2-2; D possibly corresponds to TRBD2 (6 bases). Trimming pared 10 bases from V and 1 base from J, leaving 13 bases between. CDR3 size: 14 residues. CDR1 is SNHLY, CDR2 FYNNEI, per germline. DNA for the CDR3: TGTGCCATAACCGGGACTTTGAACACCGGGGAGCTGTTTTTT. Protein sequence: CAITGTLNTGELFF.

This chain joins TRBV12-3 or TRBV12-4 and TRBJ2-3; D gene uncertain. V dropped 7 bases and J dropped 5 bases, with 10 bases sitting between them. The CDR3 runs 12 residues. As DNA, the CDR3 is TGTGCCAGCACCCATCGTAGAGATACGCAGTATTTT. Protein product: CASTHRRDTQYF.

This clonotype was seen ten or more times. The chain couples TRBV20-1 to TRBJ1-3, with D maybe TRBD1 (5 bases). The V gene lost 0 bases and the J gene lost 0 bases, with 15 bases spanning the gap. Looked up from germline, CDR1 is DFQATT and CDR2 is SNEGSKA (reference sequence). This CDR3 region has 17 residues. The CDR3 nucleotides read TGCAGTGCTAGAGATGGTGGGGCCCCGAGCTCTGGAAACACCATATATTTT. Its protein product is CSARDGGAPSSGNTIYF.

This clonotype was detected ten times or more. The CDR3 sequence: CSVEDRDTGELFF. As DNA, the CDR3 is TGCAGCGTTGAAGATCGGGACACCGGGGAGCTGTTTTTT. The chain carries TRBV29-1 and TRBJ2-2; D gene unclear. Germline CDR1 and CDR2: SQVTM and ANQGSEA. The CDR3 is made up of 13 amino acids. The V end lost 0 bases, the J end lost 3 bases, and 5 bases lay between the germline ends.

There are a few counts of this clonotype. The genes are TRBV19 and TRBJ2-1; possibly TRBD2 for D (6 bases). Deletions cut 6 bases from V and 7 bases from J, with 16 bases between. The CDR3 runs 14 residues. Germline CDR1 is LNHDA and CDR2 is SQIVND (reference sequence). The CDR3 is CASRYSRELNEQFF. The CDR3 nucleotides read TGTGCCAGTAGATACTCCCGGGAGCTAAATGAGCAGTTCTTC. Together with reference TRBV19 and TRBJ2-1, the CDR3 gives the full variable domain: DGGITQSPKYLFRKEGQNVTLSCEQNLNHDAMYWYRQDPGQGLRLIYYSQIVNDFQKGDIAEGYSVSREKKESFPLTVTSAQKNPTAFYLCASRYSRELNEQFFGPGTRLTVL.

The chain joins TRBV12-3 or TRBV12-4 to TRBJ1-3, with a weak D call TRBD1 (5 bases). This CDR3 region has 17 residues. V was clipped by 2 bases and J by 0 bases, with 14 bases between them. CDR3 residues: CASSLRSGANSGNTIYF. CDR3 nucleotides: TGTGCCAGCAGTTTACGTTCCGGGGCCAACTCTGGAAACACCATATATTTT.

This clonotype was recorded at least ten times. DNA of the CDR3: TGTGCCATCAGTGCCGGGACAGGGGACGAACCCCTCCACTTT. Residues: CAISAGTGDEPLHF. V usage is TRBV10-3 and J usage is TRBJ1-6; TRBD1 matches at 10 bases. With V trimmed by 4 bases and J by 12 bases, 6 bases remained unmatched. In germline, CDR1 is ENHRY, CDR2 SYGVKD. This CDR3 spans 14 amino acids.

The V call is TRBV11-2, the J call TRBJ2-3; no firm D call. Germline CDR1 SGHAT, CDR2 FQNNGV. V lost 5 bases and J lost 0, with 9 bases in between. This CDR3 is built from 14 residues. CDR3 coding DNA: TGTGCCAGCAGCCGGACGACGAGCACAGATACGCAGTATTTT. It is translated as CASSRTTSTDTQYF.